Shown below are 19 T cell receptor beta chains from a single sample sequenced in a study of CD8+CD57+ T cells in acquired aplastic anemia. The TCR beta profiling, which covered VDJ combination and CDR3 sequence, was carried out using genomic DNA as the template. MiXCR, run by TCRdb on the reads, gives a single entry per CDR3 protein. Of approximately 65,000 distinct CDR3 sequences in the sample, around 55% were seen once. Material: sorted CD4+, CD8+, or CD8+CD57+ T cells (not recorded which) from PBMCs. The receptors were sampled from a human donor in good health, serving as a control.

The chain recombines TRBV10-3 with TRBJ2-2; TRBD2 might be the D (6 bases). The CDR3 is 16 residues long. V lost 5 bases, J lost 4 bases, and 17 bases lay in between. The germline CDR1 and CDR2 sequences are ENHRY and SYGVKD. The CDR3 sequence is CAISPRESVTTGELFF. The CDR3 DNA reads TGTGCCATCAGTCCCCGGGAGAGCGTTACCACCGGGGAGCTGTTTTTT.

This clonotype was seen repeatedly, ten times or more. One end of the junction does not line up with germline, which may come from a read error. The V gene is TRBV7-8, the J gene TRBJ2-7, with 8 positions matching TRBD2. Looked up from germline, CDR1 is SGHVS and CDR2 is FQNEAQ. The CDR3 is 15 amino acids. The CDR3 region is CASSSPSGSGYGQYF. CDR3 in DNA: TGTGCCAGCAGCTCCCCGAGCGGGAGTGGCTACGGGCAGTACTTC. The complete variable domain, with remaining parts taken from reference TRBV7-8 and TRBJ2-7, reads GAGVSQSPRYKVAKRGQDVALRCDPISGHVSLFWYQQALGQGPEFLTYFQNEAQLDKSGLPSDRFFAERPEGSVSTLKIQRTQQEDSAVYLCASSSPSGSGYGQYFGPGTRLTVT.

This clonotype was seen once. The chain joins TRBV19 to TRBJ1-1; 8 nucleotides align to TRBD1. Looked up from germline, CDR1 is LNHDA and CDR2 is SQIVND (reference sequence). J gave up 1 base and V 7 bases, and 5 bases lay outside the gene matches. This CDR3 is built from 14 residues. The CDR3 region has the DNA TGTGCCAGTAACCAACAGGGGGGGAACACTGAAGCTTTCTTT. This gives the protein CASNQQGGNTEAFF.

This clonotype was counted a single time. The V and J genes are TRBV20-1 and TRBJ1-2, with 7 bases matching TRBD1. V lost 4 bases to trimming and J lost 9 bases; unmatched junction nucleotides: 8. The length of the CDR3 is 12 residues. CDR1 DFQATT and CDR2 SNEGSKA come from the germline V gene (reference sequence). The CDR3 DNA follows: TGCAGTGCTAACTCCGGGACAGCAAGCTACACCTTC. Its protein product is CSANSGTASYTF.

The chain carries TRBV20-1 and TRBJ2-5, with unresolved D. The V end lost 1 base, the J end lost 5 bases, and 14 bases lay between the germline ends. CDR1 and CDR2 from the germline V gene are DFQATT and SNEGSKA (reference sequence). CDR3 length equals 14 residues. In DNA form, the CDR3 reads TGCAGTGCTAGAGGCGCTGTTTGGGCGGAGACCCAGTACTTC. It yields the protein CSARGAVWAETQYF.

This clonotype was seen ten or more times. This chain connects TRBV9 to TRBJ2-1; TRBD2 agrees at 9 bases. CDR3 length: 15 amino acids. The germline CDR1 and CDR2 sequences are SGDLS and YYNGEE. V dropped 0 bases and J dropped 7; count of bases not matched to a gene: 5. CDR3 sequence: CASSVVAGGRNEQFF. CDR3 coding DNA: TGTGCCAGCAGCGTAGTGGCGGGAGGGCGGAATGAGCAGTTCTTC.

This clonotype occurred many times. The gene calls are TRBV20-1 and TRBJ2-2, with TRBD1 as a possible D gene (5 bases). V was shortened by 5 bases and J by 5 bases, with 6 bases between the two germline ends. Germline V CDR1 and CDR2: DFQATT, SNEGSKA (reference sequence). This CDR3 is 11 amino acids long. CDR3 in amino acids: CSAYRTGELFF. CDR3 nucleotides: TGCAGTGCTTACAGGACCGGGGAGCTGTTTTTT.

This clonotype has at least ten counts. This chain links TRBV6-1 with TRBJ1-2, with TRBD1 as a possible D gene (5 bases). From germline, CDR1 is MNHNS and CDR2 SASEGT. V lost 6 bases to trimming and J lost 4 bases, with 12 bases between them. The CDR3 has 13 amino acids. CDR3 coding DNA: TGTGCCAGCAGCGCCGACAGCCTCTATGGCTACACCTTC. This translates into CASSADSLYGYTF.

This clonotype was recorded many times. This sequence joins TRBV6-1 and TRBJ2-1; no firm D call. V was trimmed by 6 bases and J by 0 bases, leaving 12 bases between them. Per the germline V gene, CDR1 is MNHNS and CDR2 is SASEGT. The CDR3 length is 15 residues. The CDR3 DNA sequence: TGTGCCAGCAGCATCGACCGGAGCTCCTACAATGAGCAGTTCTTC. Its translation is CASSIDRSSYNEQFF.

This clonotype was counted many times. This CDR3 reads CASKQRHEQYF. The CDR3 region has the DNA TGTGCCAGCAAACAGAGGCACGAGCAGTACTTC. V is TRBV6-1 and J is TRBJ2-7; D ambiguous. Trimming stripped 7 bases from V and 5 bases from J, with 9 bases between. The length of the CDR3 is 11 residues. The germline gives CDR1 MNHNS, CDR2 SASEGT.

By share of the sample, this clonotype is medium-sized. The rearrangement links TRBV19 to TRBJ1-1, with D unclear. Trimming shortened V by 3 bases and J by 2 bases, and 7 bases separated the two germline ends. Germline values: CDR1 LNHDA, CDR2 SQIVND (reference sequence). The CDR3 length is 13 residues. The CDR3 nucleotides read TGTGCCAGTAGTATCGAGGATAACACTGAAGCTTTCTTT. Translating gives CASSIEDNTEAFF.

This chain joins TRBV15 and TRBJ1-2; D is uncertain. Trimming removed 4 bases from V and 5 bases from J, with 14 bases in between. CDR1 LNHNV and CDR2 YYDKDF come from the germline V gene (reference sequence). The CDR3 is 14 amino acids. The CDR3: CATSTGRPYYGYTF. The CDR3, as DNA: TGTGCCACCAGCACAGGCAGGCCTTATTATGGCTACACCTTC. The complete variable domain, with remaining parts taken from reference TRBV15 and TRBJ1-2, reads DAMVIQNPRYQVTQFGKPVTLSCSQTLNHNVMYWYQQKSSQAPKLLFHYYDKDFNNEADTPDNFQSRRPNTSFCFLDIRSPGLGDTAMYLCATSTGRPYYGYTFGSGTRLTVV.

This clonotype was seen once. The V gene is TRBV7-6, the J gene TRBJ2-3; D unclear. The V end lost 0 bases, the J end lost 2 bases, and 9 bases lay between the germline ends. This CDR3 has 15 amino acids. The germline V gene encodes CDR1 SGHVS and CDR2 FNYEAQ. The CDR3 spells CASSLASSPTDTQYF. The CDR3 nucleotides read TGTGCCAGCAGCTTAGCGTCCAGCCCCACAGATACGCAGTATTTT.

The chain uses TRBV20-1 and TRBJ2-7; 13 nucleotides match TRBD2. The CDR3 is 15 amino acids. Trimming at V came to 5 bases and at J to 3 bases, leaving 7 bases not matched to a gene. Germline assignment: CDR1 DFQATT and CDR2 SNEGSKA (reference sequence). In DNA form, the CDR3 reads TGCAGTGCTGGACCCAGACTAGCGGGAGGCTACGAGCAGTACTTC. Its translation: CSAGPRLAGGYEQYF.

The chain recombines TRBV19 with TRBJ2-5; the D gene is possibly TRBD1 (5 bases). V lost 6 bases, J lost 9 bases, and 20 bases lay in between. The length of the CDR3 is 14 residues. The germline gives CDR1 LNHDA, CDR2 SQIVND (reference sequence). DNA of the CDR3: TGTGCCAGTAGCCAGGGCATCGGCAATCAGCCCCAGTACTTC. It codes for CASSQGIGNQPQYF.

There are a few counts of this clonotype. This sequence joins TRBV7-2 and TRBJ2-5; 9 bases match TRBD2. This CDR3 is 13 amino acids long. The germline CDR1 and CDR2 sequences are SGHTA and FQGNSA. CDR3 sequence (DNA): TGTGCTTACCGGCTAGCGGGGCGAGAGACCCAGTACTTC. Its translation is CAYRLAGRETQYF. Complete variable domain (other parts from reference TRBV7-2 and TRBJ2-5): GAGVSQSPSNKVTEKGKDVELRCDPISGHTALYWYRQSLGQGLEFLIYFQGNSAPDKSGLPSDRFSAERTGGSVSTLTIQRTQQEDSAVYLCAYRLAGRETQYFGPGTRLLVL.

This chain uses TRBV15 with TRBJ1-2; 7 bases align to TRBD1. With V trimmed by 0 bases and J by 7 bases, 5 bases remained unmatched. Germline V gene data show CDR1 as LNHNV and CDR2 as YYDKDF (reference sequence). The CDR3 consists of 14 residues. The chain's CDR3 is CATSREQGMVGYTF. The CDR3 nucleotides read TGTGCCACCAGCAGAGAACAGGGGATGGTTGGCTACACCTTC.

The J gene is TRBJ2-5, the V gene TRBV15; the D gene is possibly TRBD2 (6 bases). CDR3 length: 17 amino acids. The germline V gene has CDR1 LNHNV and CDR2 YYDKDF (reference sequence). V lost 0 bases to trimming and J lost 4 bases, with 18 bases between them. The CDR3 sequence: CATSRDKRAGGRETQYF. As DNA, the CDR3 is TGTGCCACCAGCAGAGATAAAAGAGCGGGTGGACGAGAGACCCAGTACTTC.

This clonotype has only one observation. V gene TRBV25-1 combines with J gene TRBJ1-5; 7 bases agree with TRBD1. V gave up 6 bases and J gave up 3 bases; unmatched junction bases: 5. The CDR3 sequence is 14 residues long. In germline, CDR1 is MGHDK, CDR2 SYGVNS. CDR3 sequence (DNA): TGTGCCAGCAGCGCGGGGACAGCCAATCAGCCCCAGCATTTT. This gives the protein CASSAGTANQPQHF.